Listed here are 15 T cell receptor beta chains from one sample, sequenced in a study of cytomegalovirus exposure and HLA in healthy donors. The PCR employed 60 Vbeta primers together with 13 Jbeta primers. Generated by immunoSEQ multiplex PCR, the TCRdb table keeps only in-frame clones and is missing some. The repertoire consists of roughly 100,000 clones, with roughly 74% occurring once and the leading ten covering roughly 2.5%. Material: PBMCs. The receptors stem from a man aged 40-49 years in good health and CMV-seronegative.

V usage is TRBV2 and J usage is TRBJ1-2; TRBD1 might be the D (5 bases). V lost 8 bases and J lost 8, with 15 bases in between. The germline V gene has CDR1 SNHLY and CDR2 FYNNEI. The CDR3 loop spans 12 amino acids. In DNA, the CDR3 is TGTGCCAGCTACAGGCCGGCCAGGGGCTACACCTTC. As protein: CASYRPARGYTF.

This clone was found a few times. The V gene is TRBV23-1, the J gene TRBJ2-7, with 10 bases matching TRBD1. TRBV23-1 is an ORF, with its function uncertain. The CDR3 sequence is 17 residues long. V dropped 0 bases and J dropped 5; count of bases not matched to a gene: 10. The CDR3 loop is CASSQSGVRQGAHEQYF. The CDR3 nucleotides are TGCGCCAGCAGTCAATCCGGCGTAAGACAGGGGGCACACGAGCAGTACTTC.

This clone has just one count. The gene calls are TRBV11-2 and TRBJ2-1; 8 positions match TRBD2. This CDR3 spans 18 amino acids. J was trimmed by 0 bases and V by 1 base; bases with no gene match: 8. Germline V gene data show CDR1 as SGHAT and CDR2 as FQNNGV. The CDR3 loop reads CASSLGLAGTFSYNEQFF. The CDR3 DNA is TGTGCCAGCAGCTTAGGGCTAGCGGGCACCTTCTCCTACAATGAGCAGTTCTTC.

The V call is TRBV7-8, the J call TRBJ2-2; D is perhaps TRBD2 (7 bases). Germline CDR1 SGHVS, CDR2 FQNEAQ. The CDR3 totals 15 residues. Between the trimmed V and J ends, which lost 3 bases and 4 bases, there was a span of 12 bases. For the CDR3, the DNA is TGTGCCAGCAGCTTTAGGGGGGGGCGCACCGGGGAGCTGTTTTTT. Its protein is CASSFRGGRTGELFF.

This clone was detected a few times. Other DNA sequences in the sample encode the same CDR3. The chain joins TRBV11-2 to TRBJ2-5; 10 positions agree with TRBD2. The CDR3 runs 15 residues. Germline-derived CDR1 and CDR2 are SGHAT and FQNNGV. J gave up 4 bases and V 4 bases, and 6 bases lay outside the gene matches. The CDR3 is CASSSGSSGGETQYF. The CDR3 DNA reads TGTGCCAGCAGCTCTGGGTCTAGCGGGGGAGAGACCCAGTACTTC.

J is TRBJ2-1 and V is TRBV6-6, with no clear D. The germline V gene has CDR1 MNHNY and CDR2 SVGAGI (reference sequence). The CDR3 extends over 14 amino acids. Trimming pared 2 bases from V and 6 bases from J, leaving 11 bases between. The CDR3 DNA is TGTGCCAGCAGTTACCCCCGGCGGTCCAATGAGCAGTTCTTC. As protein: CASSYPRRSNEQFF.

The chain recombines TRBV19 with TRBJ2-5; 8 positions match TRBD1. The closer fit of TRBJ2-7 to the DNA end suggests the J call may be wrong. The CDR3 sequence is 15 residues long. In germline, CDR1 is LNHDA, CDR2 SQIVND (reference sequence). The CDR3 nucleotides read TGTGCCAGTAGTATTCAGCAGGGGGCCTCCTACGAGCAGTACTTC. Translation gives CASSIQQGASYEQYF.

The V and J genes are TRBV29-1 and TRBJ2-7; TRBD1 is a possible D gene (6 bases). V lost 7 bases to trimming and J lost 0 bases, with 19 bases between them. Germline loops: CDR1 SQVTM, CDR2 ANQGSEA. The CDR3 extends over 15 amino acids. The CDR3: CSARSAGTSSYEQYF. CDR3 DNA sequence: TGCAGCGCCCGAAGCGCCGGGACATCCTCCTACGAGCAGTACTTC.

The rearrangement links TRBV4-1 to TRBJ1-1, with TRBD1 matching over 10 bases. With V trimmed by 4 bases and J by 5 bases, 16 bases remained unmatched. Looked up from germline, CDR1 is MGHRA and CDR2 is YSYEKL. The CDR3 runs to 18 residues. Here the CDR3 DNA reads TGCGCCAGCAGCCCGGGTCGCGGGGGACAGGGGAGGGGGACTGAAGCTTTCTTT. It codes for CASSPGRGGQGRGTEAFF.

This chain uses TRBV19 with TRBJ2-3; 11 bases match TRBD2. The junction had 1 base not matched to a gene; V was cut back by 4 bases and J by 1 base. This CDR3 spans 15 amino acids. CDR1 LNHDA and CDR2 SQIVND come from the germline V gene (reference sequence). Written as DNA, the CDR3 is TGTGCCAGTAGTAAACTAGCGGGGGGCACAGATACGCAGTATTTT. Its protein product is CASSKLAGGTDTQYF. The whole variable domain, remainder taken from reference TRBV19 and TRBJ2-3, is DGGITQSPKYLFRKEGQNVTLSCEQNLNHDAMYWYRQDPGQGLRLIYYSQIVNDFQKGDIAEGYSVSREKKESFPLTVTSAQKNPTAFYLCASSKLAGGTDTQYFGPGTRLTVL.

The chain couples TRBV9 to TRBJ2-7, with D maybe TRBD2 (6 bases). Germline V gene data show CDR1 as SGDLS and CDR2 as YYNGEE. CDR3 length: 14 residues. V lost 0 bases and J 5 bases, leaving 12 bases between the germline ends. Written as DNA, the CDR3 is TGTGCCAGCAGCGTAGGTCTAGCGTTGGACGAGCAGTACTTC. Protein sequence: CASSVGLALDEQYF.

V is TRBV9 and J is TRBJ1-2, with 7 bases lining up with TRBD1. Germline CDR1 and CDR2: SGDLS and YYNGEE. This CDR3 spans 16 amino acids. The junction had 15 bases not matched to a gene; V was cut back by 3 bases and J by 7 bases. CDR3 loop: CASSAAGLTGAGGYTF. DNA of the CDR3: TGTGCCAGCAGCGCGGCGGGTCTCACAGGGGCAGGTGGCTACACCTTC.

The rearrangement joins TRBV7-9 to TRBJ2-1; 7 bases are shared with TRBD1. CDR3 length: 18 residues. Germline lookup yields CDR1 SEHNR and CDR2 FQNEAQ (reference sequence). J lost 4 bases, V lost 5 bases, and 17 bases had no gene match. The CDR3 loop reads CASSPVMGNRGSYNEQFF. The DNA of the CDR3 is TGTGCCAGCAGCCCTGTCATGGGCAACAGGGGATCTTACAATGAGCAGTTCTTC.

J is TRBJ2-7 and V is TRBV6-5, with 9 bases lining up with TRBD1. From germline, CDR1 is MNHEY and CDR2 SVGAGI. V lost 6 bases, J lost 3 bases, and 9 bases stayed unmatched. CDR3 length equals 15 residues. The CDR3 reads CASSQTGGDIYEQYF. CDR3 sequence (DNA): TGTGCCAGCAGCCAGACAGGGGGAGACATCTACGAGCAGTACTTC.

The chain combines TRBV19 with TRBJ2-2; D possibly corresponds to TRBD1 (5 bases). V was cut by 4 bases and J by 0 bases, with 9 bases left in between. Germline lookup yields CDR1 LNHDA and CDR2 SQIVND (reference sequence). The CDR3 runs to 15 residues. The CDR3 reads CASSTDSANTGELFF. The CDR3 region has the DNA TGTGCCAGTAGTACCGACAGCGCGAACACCGGGGAGCTGTTTTTT.